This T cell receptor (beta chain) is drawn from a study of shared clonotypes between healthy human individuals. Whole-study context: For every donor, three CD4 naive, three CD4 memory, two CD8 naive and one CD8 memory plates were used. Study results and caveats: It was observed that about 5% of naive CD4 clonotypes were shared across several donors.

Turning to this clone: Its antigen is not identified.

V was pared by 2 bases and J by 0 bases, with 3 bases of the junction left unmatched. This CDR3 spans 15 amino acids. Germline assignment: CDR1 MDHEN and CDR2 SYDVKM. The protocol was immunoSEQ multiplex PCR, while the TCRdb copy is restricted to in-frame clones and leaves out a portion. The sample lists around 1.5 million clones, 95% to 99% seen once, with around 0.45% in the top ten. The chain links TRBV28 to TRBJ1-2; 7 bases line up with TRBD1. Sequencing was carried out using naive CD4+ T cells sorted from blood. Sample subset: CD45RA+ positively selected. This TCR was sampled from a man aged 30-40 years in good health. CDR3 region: CASSLGGQSNYGYTF. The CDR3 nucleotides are TGTGCCAGCAGTTTAGGGGGACAGTCTAACTATGGCTACACCTTC.